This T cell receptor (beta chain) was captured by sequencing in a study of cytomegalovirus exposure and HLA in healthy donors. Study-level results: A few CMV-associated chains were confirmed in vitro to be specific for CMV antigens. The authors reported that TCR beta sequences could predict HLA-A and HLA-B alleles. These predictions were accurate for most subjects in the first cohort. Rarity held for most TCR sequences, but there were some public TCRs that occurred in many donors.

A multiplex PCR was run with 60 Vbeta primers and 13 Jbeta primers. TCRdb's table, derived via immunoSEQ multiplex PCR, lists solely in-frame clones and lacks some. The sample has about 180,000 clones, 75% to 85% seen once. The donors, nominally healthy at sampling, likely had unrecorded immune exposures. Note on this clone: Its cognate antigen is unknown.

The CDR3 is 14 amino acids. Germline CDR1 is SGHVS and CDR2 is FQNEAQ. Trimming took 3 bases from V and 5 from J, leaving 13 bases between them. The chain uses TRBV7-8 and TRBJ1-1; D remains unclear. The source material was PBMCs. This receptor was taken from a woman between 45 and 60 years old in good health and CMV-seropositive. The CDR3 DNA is TGTGCCAGCAGCTTCGGGAGAAAGGGTACTGAAGCTTTCTTT. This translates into CASSFGRKGTEAFF.